The clone carrying this TCR beta chain has a count of ten or more. A junction end diverges from the germline sequence, so it may reflect a read error. The sample is drawn from a study of T-cell reconstitution after alpha-beta-depleted transplantation in children. The CDR3 sequence is 13 residues long. Germline V gene sequence: CDR1 SEHNR, CDR2 FQNEAQ (reference sequence). TCRbeta library construction was performed incorporating unique molecular identifiers. From the PCR reads, TCRdb called clonotypes with MiXCR, one entry per CDR3 protein. The sample lists fewer than 120,000 distinct CDR3 sequences, about 9.3% occurring once.

The input for sequencing was PBMCs from the stem cell graft donor, taken from the stem cell graft. The J gene is TRBJ2-3, the V gene TRBV7-9; D is unclear. The sequence derives from a human donor who donated a stem cell graft to a child with acute lymphoblastic leukemia. The CDR3 bases are TGTGCCAGCCGCTTCTATGGCACAGATACGCAGTATTTT. It specifies CASRFYGTDTQYF.